This TCR beta chain appears in the sequencing data of a study of T-cell reconstitution after alpha-beta-depleted transplantation in children. The TCRbeta library was prepared with unique molecular identifiers. TCRdb re-analysed the PCR reads in MiXCR, keeping a single row per CDR3 protein. The table shows some 200,000 distinct CDR3 sequences, with 6.3% occurring only once. This clonotype has ten or more counts. Germline V CDR1 and CDR2: LGHNA, YSLEER. This CDR3 comprises 11 residues. V lost 1 base and J 9 bases, leaving 4 bases between the germline ends. This chain joins TRBV4-3 and TRBJ2-1; D unresolved. Sequencing used PBMCs, obtained before TCRalphabeta/CD19-depleted stem cell transplant. This clonotype originated in a girl less than two years old with combined immunodeficiency, due to receive a stem cell transplant. CDR3 region: CASSQGGEQFF. The CDR3 region has the DNA TGCGCCAGCAGCCAAGGGGGTGAGCAGTTCTTC.